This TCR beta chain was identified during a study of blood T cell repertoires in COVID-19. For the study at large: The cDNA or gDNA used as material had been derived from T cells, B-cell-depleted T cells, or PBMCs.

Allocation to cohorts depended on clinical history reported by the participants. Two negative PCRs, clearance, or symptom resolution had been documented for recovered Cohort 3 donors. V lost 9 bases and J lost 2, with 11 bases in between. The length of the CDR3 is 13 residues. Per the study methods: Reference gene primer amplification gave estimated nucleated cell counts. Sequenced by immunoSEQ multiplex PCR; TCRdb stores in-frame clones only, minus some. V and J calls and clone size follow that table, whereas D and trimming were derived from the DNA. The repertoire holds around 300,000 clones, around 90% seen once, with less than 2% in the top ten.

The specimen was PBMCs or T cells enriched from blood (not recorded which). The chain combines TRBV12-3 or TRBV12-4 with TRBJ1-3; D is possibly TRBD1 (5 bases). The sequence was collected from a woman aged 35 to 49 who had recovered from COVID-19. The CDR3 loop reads CASRGAAGNTIYF. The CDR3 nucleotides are TGTGCCAGTAGGGGCGCCGCTGGAAACACCATATATTTT.